These 9 T cell receptor beta chains came from one sample sequenced in a study of T cells after yellow fever vaccination. TCRdb reprocessed the 5' RACE reads via MiXCR and lists one record per CDR3 protein. The sample has tens of thousands of distinct CDR3 sequences, roughly 14% seen once; the top ten hold 20% to 25%. Here the sequenced sample was CD8+ T cells not binding an NS4B(214-222) dextramer, sorted from PBMCs, taken roughly 20 days after the first yellow fever vaccination. These receptors were collected from a man in his late teens or twenties who received the YFV17D yellow fever vaccine.

This clonotype was counted at least ten times. The genes are TRBV6-2 or TRBV6-3 and TRBJ2-1, with 9 bases that match TRBD2. With 2 bases clipped from V and 7 bases from J, the junction kept 6 bases outside the gene matches. CDR3 length: 15 residues. Germline V lookup: CDR1 MNHEY, CDR2 SVGEGT. CDR3 amino acids: CASSYTGSGGNEQFF. The CDR3 DNA reads as TGTGCCAGCAGTTACACCGGTAGCGGGGGTAATGAGCAGTTCTTC.

This clonotype turned up a few times. The CDR3: CASSDGRGGYNEQFF. The CDR3 DNA follows: TGTGCCAGCAGCGACGGCAGAGGTGGGTACAATGAGCAGTTCTTC. The rearrangement links TRBV11-2 to TRBJ2-1; D ambiguous. Trimming shortened V by 5 bases and J by 4 bases, and 15 bases separated the two germline ends. Germline CDR1 and CDR2: SGHAT and FQNNGV. The CDR3 extends over 15 amino acids.

The J gene is TRBJ2-5, the V gene TRBV5-1; TRBD1 agrees at 9 bases. The CDR3 consists of 15 residues. Germline V gene lookup returns CDR1 SGHRS and CDR2 YFSETQ. Trimming at V came to 2 bases and at J to 3 bases, leaving 5 bases not matched to a gene. In nucleotides, the CDR3 is TGCGCCAGCAGCTTCCCGGACAGGGGAAAAGAGACCCAGTACTTC. Residues: CASSFPDRGKETQYF.

The V gene is TRBV5-1, the J gene TRBJ2-1; D may be TRBD1 (5 bases). V was cut by 1 base and J by 7 bases, with 9 bases left in between. Germline CDR1 SGHRS, CDR2 YFSETQ. This CDR3 is 13 amino acids long. The CDR3 spells CASSLRGGNEQFF. CDR3 nucleotide sequence: TGCGCCAGCAGCTTGAGGGGTGGAAATGAGCAGTTCTTC.

The chain recombines TRBV11-1 with TRBJ2-1, with TRBD2 identical over 9 bases. This CDR3 comprises 21 residues. V lost 4 bases and J lost 4; bases outside the gene matches: 23. Germline V CDR1 and CDR2: SGHAT, FQDESV (reference sequence). The CDR3 reads CASSSPRPGTDLAGTYNEQFF. The CDR3 DNA reads as TGTGCCAGCAGCTCACCAAGGCCCGGGACAGATCTAGCGGGGACTTACAATGAGCAGTTCTTC.

This clonotype came up a few times. The chain uses TRBV28 and TRBJ2-1; no clear D gene. The V and J ends lost 3 bases and 5 bases respectively, with 8 bases between them. Germline CDR1 and CDR2: MDHEN and SYDVKM. The CDR3 is 13 amino acids. CDR3: CASSFRADNEQFF. CDR3 bases: TGTGCCAGCAGTTTTCGCGCGGACAATGAGCAGTTCTTC.

This clonotype was counted a few times. The V call is TRBV7-9, the J call TRBJ2-3; D uncertain. This CDR3 has 11 amino acids. Germline CDR1 is SEHNR and CDR2 is FQNEAQ (reference sequence). V dropped 5 bases and J dropped 6 bases, with 6 bases sitting between them. The CDR3 spells CASSRRDTQYF. In DNA form, the CDR3 reads TGTGCCAGCAGCCGTCGTGATACGCAGTATTTT.

The chain carries TRBV7-2 and TRBJ2-1, with D perhaps being TRBD1 or TRBD2 (5 bases each). The V end was cut by 5 bases, the J end by 7 bases, with 21 bases between. Germline loops: CDR1 SGHTA, CDR2 FQGNSA. CDR3 length: 16 residues. The CDR3 DNA reads TGTGCCAGCAGCCAGATCTGGGGGTCCCCTTGTAATGAGCAGTTCTTC. It translates to CASSQIWGSPCNEQFF.

This clonotype occurred a few times. The V gene is TRBV6-2 or TRBV6-3, the J gene TRBJ2-7; D is ambiguous. CDR1 is MNHEY, CDR2 SVGEGT, per germline. This CDR3 is 11 amino acids long. Between the trimmed V and J ends, which lost 6 bases and 7 bases, there was a span of 10 bases. CDR3 in amino acids: CASSSYHEQYV. DNA for the CDR3: TGTGCCAGCAGCTCTTATCATGAGCAGTACGTC.